This T cell receptor (beta chain) was retrieved from a study of T cell responses to AZD1222 COVID-19 vaccine. Some clones are missing from TCRdb's copy, which holds only in-frame ones; the method was immunoSEQ multiplex PCR. The repertoire holds 25,000 to 30,000 clones, with roughly 73% as singletons. With regard to this clone: Its cognate antigen is unknown. The sample carries other DNA sequences with the same CDR3.

Study findings and constraints: Spike-specific TCR breadth and depth were elevated following two AZD1222 doses. There were vaccine-associated CD4 TCRs across spike, dominant at 160-218 and 743-854. Only five to seven individuals given AZD1222 were seropositive at baseline. The peak T cell response came first, and repertoires were sampled only after it.

This CDR3 region has 16 residues. Trimming took 0 bases from V and 1 from J, leaving 12 bases between them. From germline, CDR1 is MNHEY and CDR2 SVGAGI. Here the sequenced sample was peripheral blood, taken on day 0 of AZD1222 vaccination. The chain uses TRBV6-5 and TRBJ1-1; tentative D call: TRBD1 (5 bases). The TCR originated in an adult in good health. The CDR3 here is CASSYSSSGGNTEAFF. The CDR3, as DNA: TGTGCCAGCAGTTACTCTTCTTCGGGGGGGAACACTGAAGCTTTCTTT.